The table lists the clone carrying this T cell receptor beta chain with a count of one. After removal of 4 bases from V and 2 bases from J, the junction contained 7 bases not matched to a gene. The CDR3 spans 15 residues. Germline CDR1 SGHRS, CDR2 YFSETQ. Data came from immunoSEQ multiplex PCR; TCRdb stores just in-frame clones and leaves some out. The sample comprises about 12,000 clones, about 80% of which are singletons, and roughly 3.5% rests with the top ten. The data stem from a study of follicular helper T cells after annual influenza vaccination. Time point of the sample: 2015-2016 season, pre-vaccination. Vaccine contraindications, substance abuse, HIV/AIDS, active malignancy and active illness excluded donors. Non-naive CD4+CXCR5+PD-1+ cTfh were sorted into ICOS+CD38+ and ICOS-CD38- fractions.

The chain employs TRBV5-1 and TRBJ2-5, with TRBD2 matching over 8 bases. Sequencing was performed on CXCR5+ CD38- circulating T follicular helper cells from blood, taken on the day of influenza vaccination. Documented subset: circulating Tfh, non-naive CD4+CXCR5+PD-1+ (ICOS+CD38+ or ICOS-CD38-). The TCR was taken from an adult who received the influenza vaccine. DNA for the CDR3: TGCGCCAGCAGCAGGGGACTAGGCCCACAAGAGACCCAGTACTTC. Translated, it gives CASSRGLGPQETQYF. The variable domain in full, completed from reference TRBV5-1 and TRBJ2-5, reads KAGVTQTPRYLIKTRGQQVTLSCSPISGHRSVSWYQQTPGQGLQFLFEYFSETQRNKGNFPGRFSGRQFSNSRSEMNVSTLELGDSALYLCASSRGLGPQETQYFGPGTRLLVL.